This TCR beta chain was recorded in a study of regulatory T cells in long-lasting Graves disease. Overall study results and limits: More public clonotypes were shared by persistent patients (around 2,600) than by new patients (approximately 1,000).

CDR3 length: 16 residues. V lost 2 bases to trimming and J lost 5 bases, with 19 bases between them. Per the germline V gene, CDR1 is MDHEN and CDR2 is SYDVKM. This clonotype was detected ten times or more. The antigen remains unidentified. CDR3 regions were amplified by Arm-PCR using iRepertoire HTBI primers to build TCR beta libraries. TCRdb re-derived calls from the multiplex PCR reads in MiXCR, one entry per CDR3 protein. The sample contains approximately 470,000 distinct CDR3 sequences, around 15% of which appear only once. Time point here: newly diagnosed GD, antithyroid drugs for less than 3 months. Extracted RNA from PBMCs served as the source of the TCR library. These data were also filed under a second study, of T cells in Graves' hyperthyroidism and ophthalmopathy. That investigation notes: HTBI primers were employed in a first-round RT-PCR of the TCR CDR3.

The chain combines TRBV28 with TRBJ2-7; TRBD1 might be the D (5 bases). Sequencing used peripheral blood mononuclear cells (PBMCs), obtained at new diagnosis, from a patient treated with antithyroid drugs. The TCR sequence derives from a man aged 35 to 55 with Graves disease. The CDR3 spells CASSLTSQGFWDEQYF. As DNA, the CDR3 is TGTGCCAGCAGTTTAACATCTCAGGGCTTCTGGGACGAGCAGTACTTC.